This TCR beta chain was obtained from a study of metastatic and nonmetastatic thyroid tumors. Study overall: Across peripheral blood and tumor or nodule tissue samples taken from malignant and benign thyroid patients, the repertoires were compared with one another. Notes on the study in general: Significantly greater TCR beta diversity was reportedly found in malignant thyroid tumors than in benign nodules (in blood and tumor).

In germline, CDR1 is KGHSH, CDR2 LQKENI. This CDR3 is built from 15 residues. Trimming shortened V by 4 bases and J by 2 bases, and 15 bases separated the two germline ends. This clone is labeled as medium-sized. The antigen is unknown. The authors' processing: Building a distant-metastasis classifier for papillary thyroid cancer drew on CDR3 differences across clinicopathological groups. MiXCR reprocessed the PCR reads for TCRdb. TCRdb, not the original authors, processed these V and J calls. The sample contains tens of thousands of clones, around 20% of which appear only once. None of the patients had undergone any treatment ahead of thyroid surgery.

This receptor was identified in a male donor with papillary thyroid cancer or a benign thyroid nodule (not recorded which). Some clones in this sample may be carry-over from other donors' samples. The chain links TRBV18 to TRBJ2-7, with D perhaps TRBD1 or TRBD2 (6 bases each). The sample comprised blood. CDR3 coding DNA: TGTGCCAGCTCACAGGGGGGAGCGGAAACCTACGAGCAGTACTTC. Translated, it gives CASSQGGAETYEQYF. Based on the CDR3 plus reference TRBV18 and TRBJ2-7, the full variable domain is NAGVMQNPRHLVRRRGQEARLRCSPMKGHSHVYWYRQLPEEGLKFMVYLQKENIIDESGMPKERFSAEFPKEGPSILRIQQVVRGDSAAYFCASSQGGAETYEQYFGPGTRLTVT.